A single sample is the source of the 8 T cell receptor beta chains below, sequenced in a study of siplizumab effects on memory and regulatory T cells. Libraries were prepared by immunoSEQ multiplex PCR; TCRdb keeps only in-frame clonotypes and omits some of them. The sample carries over 100,000 clones, roughly 95% recorded once. Sequenced input: non-Treg CD4+ T cells sorted from blood. The origin of the receptors is a human donor in good health.

J is TRBJ1-2 and V is TRBV2; 12 positions match TRBD1. Germline loops: CDR1 SNHLY, CDR2 FYNNEI. J was trimmed by 8 bases and V by 3 bases; bases with no gene match: 4. The CDR3 contains 14 residues. CDR3 bases: TGTGCCAGCAGTGAGTCCGGGACAGGGGGCGGCTACACCTTC. Amino acid sequence: CASSESGTGGGYTF.

The chain employs TRBV6-5 and TRBJ1-6; D might be TRBD1 (5 bases). This CDR3 has 15 amino acids. The germline V gene encodes CDR1 MNHEY and CDR2 SVGAGI. V was shortened by 4 bases and J by 5 bases, with 12 bases between the two germline ends. In DNA form, the CDR3 reads TGTGCCAGCAGTTCCATCGACAGCGATAATTCACCCCTCCACTTT. Amino acids: CASSSIDSDNSPLHF.

The table lists this clone with a count of one. V gene TRBV10-1 combines with J gene TRBJ2-1, with 10 bases lining up with TRBD1. Trimming cost V 6 bases and J 1 base; bases outside gene matches: 3. The CDR3 length is 15 residues. CDR1 and CDR2 from the germline V gene are WNHNN and SYGVQD (reference sequence). The CDR3 DNA is TGCGCCAGCAGCCGGGACAGGGGTTCCTACAATGAGCAGTTCTTC. This sequence encodes CASSRDRGSYNEQFF.

This clone came up a few times. This chain uses TRBV6-5 with TRBJ2-7; 9 positions match TRBD2. The germline V gene encodes CDR1 MNHEY and CDR2 SVGAGI. Trimming at V came to 6 bases and at J to 2 bases, leaving 8 bases not matched to a gene. The length of the CDR3 is 15 residues. CDR3 sequence reads: CASRRRLAETYEQYF. The CDR3 nucleotides read TGTGCCAGCAGAAGGCGACTAGCGGAAACCTACGAGCAGTACTTC.

The chain joins TRBV28 to TRBJ1-6, with D hard to call. Between the trimmed V and J ends, which lost 3 bases and 8 bases, there was a span of 11 bases. Germline assignment: CDR1 MDHEN and CDR2 SYDVKM. The CDR3 is 14 amino acids. CDR3 sequence: CASSFRQTHSPLHF. The CDR3 nucleotides are TGTGCCAGCAGTTTTCGGCAGACCCATTCACCCCTCCACTTT.

The chain combines TRBV5-1 with TRBJ1-2, with 10 positions matching TRBD1. The CDR3 runs to 15 residues. V shed 3 bases, J shed 5 bases, and the junction held 7 bases outside the gene matches. The germline gives CDR1 SGHRS, CDR2 YFSETQ. Here the CDR3 DNA reads TGCGCCAGCAGCTGGGACAGGGGAATGAGGTATGGCTACACCTTC. Residues: CASSWDRGMRYGYTF.

This chain uses TRBV7-3 with TRBJ2-2; a weak D match, TRBD2 (5 bases). Trimming took 2 bases from V and 4 from J, leaving 11 bases between them. The germline gives CDR1 SGHTA, CDR2 FQGTGA. The CDR3 runs 15 residues. CDR3 bases: TGTGCCAGCAGCTTAGGTCTAGCCGGCACCGGGGAGCTGTTTTTT. This sequence encodes CASSLGLAGTGELFF.

The rearrangement links TRBV6-1 to TRBJ2-5; no clear D gene. There are 13 residues in the CDR3. V lost 3 bases, J lost 7 bases, and 12 bases lay in between. Germline CDR1 reads MNHNS; CDR2 reads SASEGT. The DNA of the CDR3 is TGTGCCAGCAGTGAGGCCTTAAAAGCGACCCAGTACTTC. Translating it yields CASSEALKATQYF.